This TCR beta chain stems from a study of identifying expanded T cells in peripheral blood (dated by TCRdb to between 2018 and 2020). Regarding the complete study: Technical replicates were generated by sequencing separate aliquots of the same genomic DNA pool, with four replicates compared pairwise.

Regarding this clone: The antigen it binds to is not known. Base qualities are not provided; no much larger clone lies one nucleotide away.

TCRbeta CDR3 regions were profiled with the immunoSEQ Assay using bias-controlled multiplex PCR amplification of genomic DNA. As for the original processing: To quantify the absolute abundance of each unique TCRbeta CDR3 region, the sequences were collapsed and filtered. Differential abundance was tested with two models: a binomial (Fisher-equivalent) model and a beta-binomial model that adds time-dependent variance fitted from healthy donors. Clones with fewer than 5 combined templates were removed, and a clone was called differentially abundant if the clone's Benjamini-Hochberg FDR was below 0.01. In the beta-binomial model, variance was expressed as a function of the total template count across the two samples, in the form v = (b*log(k)+a)^2. The clones in this table, taken by TCRdb from immuneACCESS, are in-frame only. Not every clone is retained; where verified, under half of the shortfall comes from an unresolved V gene, and the cause of the rest is unknown. The V and J calls and clone size come from that table; D and trimming were worked out from the DNA. For this sample the table gives 45,000 to 60,000 clones, of which about 80% were detected only once. The top ten hold approximately 15% of the sample.

Cut back by 4 bases and 10 bases, the V and J ends lie 19 bases apart. The CDR3 runs 14 residues from the cysteine to the phenylalanine. This entry keeps only the CDR3 DNA: 42 bases, framed from base 1. The germline V gene encodes CDR1 SEHNR and CDR2 FQNEAQ (reference sequence). Overall study outcomes, separate from this receptor: Between technical replicates the binomial model flagged roughly 1.2 differentially abundant clones, whereas over about 2 weeks the binomial model flagged about 15 and over about four weeks approximately 20. The authors expected biological variance in healthy repertoires might increase further over much longer intervals such as months to years. The beta-binomial model significantly reduced the number of clones called differentially abundant and the false-positive rate across all healthy-donor time intervals. For all healthy donors, the variance in clone template counts between two-week samples rose significantly as total template count increased.

During the collection period, no infections or other immune events were recorded for the healthy donors. Blood repertoires from healthy donors were used as a training cohort for calibrating time-dependent variance in a beta-binomial model of differential abundance of T-cell clones. There were 10 healthy donors in the training cohort, of whom 3 were female and 7 were male. The donors were between roughly 25 and 64 years old, with an average age of approximately 46 years. Obtained from a commercial supplier, whole blood was collected from each healthy donor at three time points set two to three weeks apart. Genomic DNA was extracted from unsorted whole blood for immunosequencing.

The sequencing input was blood. The clonotype was recovered from a person aged 18 to 75 in good health. The chain couples TRBV7-9 to TRBJ1-1; the D gene cannot be named for sure. The CDR3 sequence is CASSSGRAQSRAFF. The nucleotide sequence reads as follows: TGTGCCAGCAGCTCTGGACGAGCCCAGTCCAGAGCTTTCTTT. The full variable domain, completed from the reference TRBV7-9 and TRBJ1-1 proteins outside the CDR3, reads DTGVSQNPRHKITKRGQNVTFRCDPISEHNRLYWYRQTLGQGPEFLTYFQNEAQLEKSRLLSDRFSAERPKGSFSTLEIQRTEQGDSAMYLCASSSGRAQSRAFFGQGTRLTVV.